This entry lists 25 T cell receptor beta chains sequenced from one sample in a study of blood T cells in healthy people across ages. A J-beta primer mix and a sample-barcoded 5' primer were used in a second PCR of about 7 to 12 cycles. TCRdb passed the 5' RACE reads through MiXCR, listing each CDR3 protein once. The repertoire holds roughly 930,000 distinct CDR3 sequences, with about 48% as singletons. Material: blood. Receptors originate from a man aged 25 to 45 in good health.

This clonotype came up once. The V gene is TRBV5-1, the J gene TRBJ1-1; 8 bases align to TRBD1. The V segment lost 4 bases and the J segment 0 bases; nucleotides outside the gene matches: 8. CDR3 size: 16 residues. Germline lookup yields CDR1 SGHRS and CDR2 YFSETQ. CDR3 nucleotide sequence: TGCGCCAGCAGCCCGGACAGGGCGGGTATGAACACTGAAGCTTTCTTT. Protein: CASSPDRAGMNTEAFF. Filled out from reference TRBV5-1 and TRBJ1-1, the complete variable domain reads KAGVTQTPRYLIKTRGQQVTLSCSPISGHRSVSWYQQTPGQGLQFLFEYFSETQRNKGNFPGRFSGRQFSNSRSEMNVSTLELGDSALYLCASSPDRAGMNTEAFFGQGTRLTVV.

The table lists this clonotype with many counts. The chain is built from TRBV29-1 and TRBJ2-4, with 9 bases fitting TRBD2. V shed 4 bases, J shed 4 bases, and the junction held 8 bases outside the gene matches. From germline, CDR1 is SQVTM and CDR2 ANQGSEA. The CDR3 sequence is 15 residues long. CDR3 amino acids: CSVGTTSGAKNIQYF. The CDR3 region has the DNA TGCAGCGTTGGGACGACTAGCGGTGCTAAAAACATTCAGTACTTC.

The chain joins TRBV9 to TRBJ2-3; D not resolved. This CDR3 comprises 14 residues. In germline, CDR1 is SGDLS, CDR2 YYNGEE. V gave up 1 base and J gave up 2 bases, with 8 bases separating them. CDR3: CASSVQADTDTQYF. The CDR3 bases are TGTGCCAGCAGCGTACAGGCGGACACAGATACGCAGTATTTT. Looking up the rest from reference TRBV9 and TRBJ2-3 gives the full variable domain: DSGVTQTPKHLITATGQRVTLRCSPRSGDLSVYWYQQSLDQGLQFLIQYYNGEERAKGNILERFSAQQFPDLHSELNLSSLELGDSALYFCASSVQADTDTQYFGPGTRLTVL.

Turning to this clonotype: One junction end disagrees with the germline gene, perhaps due to a read error. The rearrangement links TRBV12-3 or TRBV12-4 to TRBJ1-5; D gene ambiguous. The CDR3 runs 15 residues. CDR3 region: CASSFDGGGFQPQHF. DNA for the CDR3: TGTGCTAGCAGTTTCGACGGTGGTGGGTTTCAGCCCCAGCATTTT.

This rearrangement joins TRBV20-1 to TRBJ2-1, with TRBD2 identical over 9 bases. This CDR3 is 13 amino acids long. Germline CDR1 reads DFQATT; CDR2 reads SNEGSKA (reference sequence). J gave up 4 bases and V 5 bases, and 3 bases lay outside the gene matches. This CDR3 is CSALAGIYNEQFF. The DNA of the CDR3 is TGCAGTGCTCTAGCGGGGATATACAATGAGCAGTTCTTC.

The J gene is TRBJ2-1, the V gene TRBV5-6; no firm D call. The CDR3 runs to 13 residues. Trimming removed 1 base from V and 12 bases from J, with 14 bases in between. Germline V lookup: CDR1 SGHDT, CDR2 YYEEEE. CDR3 nucleotide sequence: TGTGCCAGCAGCTTGCCCGGGCCGGAAGGGCAGTTCTTC. It translates to CASSLPGPEGQFF.

The J gene is TRBJ2-1, the V gene TRBV7-9, with 11 bases matching TRBD1. From germline, CDR1 is SEHNR and CDR2 FQNEAQ (reference sequence). J lost 5 bases, V lost 2 bases, and 5 bases had no gene match. The CDR3 loop spans 16 amino acids. Here the CDR3 reads CASSLLPGQGDNEQFF. The DNA of the CDR3 is TGTGCCAGCAGCTTACTACCGGGACAGGGGGACAATGAGCAGTTCTTC.

Only a few counts were recorded for this clonotype. The chain carries TRBV24-1 and TRBJ2-3; TRBD1 is a possible D gene (6 bases). This CDR3 spans 16 amino acids. The germline gives CDR1 KGHDR, CDR2 SFDVKD. The germline V and J ends were trimmed by 3 bases and 0 bases, with 12 bases remaining between them. The CDR3 reads CATSDPQGASTDTQYF. Here the CDR3 DNA reads TGTGCCACCAGTGATCCACAGGGCGCTAGCACAGATACGCAGTATTTT.

The chain couples TRBV7-3 to TRBJ2-7; the match to TRBD2 covers 10 bases. From germline, CDR1 is SGHTA and CDR2 FQGTGA. This CDR3 comprises 14 residues. The junction had 6 bases not matched to a gene; V was cut back by 5 bases and J by 5 bases. The CDR3 reads CASSLSGGINEQYF. The DNA of the CDR3 is TGTGCCAGCAGCCTTAGCGGGGGGATAAACGAGCAGTACTTC.

J is TRBJ1-4 and V is TRBV4-1, with TRBD1 as a possible D gene (5 bases). Germline lookup yields CDR1 MGHRA and CDR2 YSYEKL. V was clipped by 4 bases and J by 0 bases, with 12 bases between them. CDR3 length: 16 amino acids. Written as DNA, the CDR3 is TGCGCCAGCAGCCTATCCCAGGGCTCAACTAATGAAAAACTGTTTTTT. This sequence encodes CASSLSQGSTNEKLFF.

About this clonotype: Relative to the germline gene, one junction end is altered; a read error may explain this. The chain carries TRBV4-2 and TRBJ1-4; TRBD1 matches 8 bases. The CDR3 runs to 16 residues. Germline CDR1 and CDR2: LGHNA and YNFKEQ. This chain's CDR3 is CTSSQVRSRGLEKPFF. DNA of the CDR3: TGTACCAGCAGCCAAGTAAGATCCAGGGGGCTTGAAAAACCGTTTTTT.

Only one count was recorded for this clonotype. V gene TRBV7-3 combines with J gene TRBJ1-4; the D gene is possibly TRBD1 (5 bases). V lost 2 bases to trimming and J lost 8 bases, with 12 bases between them. Germline lookup yields CDR1 SGHTA and CDR2 FQGTGA. The CDR3 has 14 amino acids. The CDR3 is CASSLSQAPEKLFF. The CDR3 DNA follows: TGTGCCAGCAGCTTATCACAGGCCCCCGAAAAACTGTTTTTT. The complete variable domain, with remaining parts taken from reference TRBV7-3 and TRBJ1-4, reads GAGVSQTPSNKVTEKGKYVELRCDPISGHTALYWYRQSLGQGPEFLIYFQGTGAADDSGLPNDRFFAVRPEGSVSTLKIQRTERGDSAVYLCASSLSQAPEKLFFGSGTQLSVL.

The chain recombines TRBV18 with TRBJ2-3, with D maybe TRBD2 (5 bases). The germline gives CDR1 KGHSH, CDR2 LQKENI. The CDR3 totals 14 residues. V was clipped by 2 bases and J by 2 bases, with 8 bases between them. The CDR3 loop reads CASSPETNTDTQYF. The CDR3 DNA reads TGTGCCAGCTCACCAGAGACTAACACAGATACGCAGTATTTT.

In its sample, this clonotype was seen many times. The chain has TRBV6-5 and TRBJ2-1; D tentatively fits TRBD1 or TRBD2 (5 bases each). In germline, CDR1 is MNHEY, CDR2 SVGAGI. V was cut by 6 bases and J by 4 bases, with 16 bases left in between. The CDR3 covers 15 residues. CDR3 residues: CASRNAVGAYNEQFF. The CDR3 nucleotides read TGTGCCAGCAGGAACGCGGTCGGGGCGTACAATGAGCAGTTCTTC.

The genes are TRBV20-1 and TRBJ2-1; 9 bases are shared with TRBD1. Germline CDR1 is DFQATT and CDR2 is SNEGSKA (reference sequence). CDR3 length: 15 amino acids. The ends lost 5 bases at V and 8 bases at J; junction bases unmatched: 13. CDR3 residues: CSALNPGQGVDEQFF. The CDR3 nucleotides read TGCAGTGCTCTCAACCCGGGACAGGGTGTCGATGAGCAGTTCTTC.

The chain recombines TRBV7-9 with TRBJ2-5; weak D call: TRBD1 (6 bases). Judging by the DNA end, TRBJ2-7 fits better; the J call may be wrong. CDR3 length equals 12 residues. Germline assignment: CDR1 SEHNR and CDR2 FQNEAQ (reference sequence). CDR3 sequence (DNA): TGTGCCAGCAGCCGAGGGACATCCGAGCAGTACTTC. It is translated as CASSRGTSEQYF.

This clonotype has only a few counts. V and J are TRBV4-1 and TRBJ2-1; D remains ambiguous. The CDR3 sequence is 15 residues long. Germline V gene lookup returns CDR1 MGHRA and CDR2 YSYEKL. Between the trimmed V and J ends, which lost 5 bases and 4 bases, there was a span of 15 bases. CDR3 nucleotides: TGCGCCAGCAGCACAACAGCTGAACCTTACAATGAGCAGTTCTTC. Its translation: CASSTTAEPYNEQFF.

The V gene is TRBV20-1, the J gene TRBJ2-1; 9 nucleotides agree with TRBD2. Germline trimming cut 0 bases from V and 5 bases from J; bases unmatched to any gene: 17. The CDR3 covers 19 residues. Germline values: CDR1 DFQATT, CDR2 SNEGSKA (reference sequence). The CDR3 loop reads CSARDRGSGGRLIHNEQFF. CDR3 DNA sequence: TGCAGTGCTAGAGATCGGGGTAGCGGGGGCCGTCTCATCCACAATGAGCAGTTCTTC.

The genes are TRBV7-2 and TRBJ2-3; 9 positions match TRBD1. The CDR3 is 14 residues long. Germline V gene data show CDR1 as SGHTA and CDR2 as FQGNSA. J gave up 4 bases and V 6 bases, and 5 bases lay outside the gene matches. Here the CDR3 DNA reads TGTGCCAGCAGTGAGACAGGGGGTTCAGATACGCAGTATTTT. This translates into CASSETGGSDTQYF. Filled out from reference TRBV7-2 and TRBJ2-3, the complete variable domain reads GAGVSQSPSNKVTEKGKDVELRCDPISGHTALYWYRQSLGQGLEFLIYFQGNSAPDKSGLPSDRFSAERTGGSVSTLTIQRTQQEDSAVYLCASSETGGSDTQYFGPGTRLTVL.

This clonotype was seen a handful of times. The chain couples TRBV18 to TRBJ2-1, with D unclear. With 3 bases removed from V and 0 bases from J, the gap between germline ends came to 12 bases. The V gene's germline CDR1 is KGHSH and CDR2 LQKENI. This CDR3 has 16 amino acids. In DNA, the CDR3 is TGTGCCAGCTCACCTCGTCCGGAGAGCTCCTACAATGAGCAGTTCTTC. Amino acids: CASSPRPESSYNEQFF.

This clonotype was seen a handful of times. This chain links TRBV10-3 with TRBJ1-1, with TRBD1 matching 9 bases. The trim removed 6 bases at V and 5 bases at J, leaving 7 bases unmatched. The CDR3 length is 14 residues. Germline loops: CDR1 ENHRY, CDR2 SYGVKD. The CDR3 DNA sequence: TGTGCCATCAGGACAGAGACAGGGGGGACTGAAGCTTTCTTT. Amino acid sequence: CAIRTETGGTEAFF.

This sequence joins TRBV12-5 and TRBJ1-2; D is ambiguous. The V end lost 1 base, the J end lost 6 bases, and 6 bases lay between the germline ends. CDR3 length equals 12 residues. The germline V gene has CDR1 LGHNT and CDR2 FRNRAP. CDR3 sequence reads: CASGLGSDGYTF. The CDR3 DNA follows: TGTGCTAGTGGTTTGGGGTCAGATGGCTACACCTTC.

This clonotype was found a few times. This chain connects TRBV18 to TRBJ2-1; TRBD2 aligns across 8 bases. V shed 0 bases and J 6 bases; nucleotides not matched to a gene: 1. Germline V gene sequence: CDR1 KGHSH, CDR2 LQKENI. This CDR3 is 14 amino acids long. The CDR3 is CASSPPAGGNEQFF. CDR3 nucleotide sequence: TGTGCCAGCTCACCACCGGCGGGGGGCAATGAGCAGTTCTTC.

This rearrangement joins TRBV20-1 to TRBJ2-1, with 9 nucleotides matching TRBD1. Per the germline V gene, CDR1 is DFQATT and CDR2 is SNEGSKA (reference sequence). J was trimmed by 6 bases and V by 1 base; bases with no gene match: 7. This CDR3 region has 15 residues. CDR3 sequence: CSARAPDRGPNEQFF. CDR3 DNA sequence: TGCAGTGCTAGAGCGCCGGACAGGGGTCCCAATGAGCAGTTCTTC.

This CDR3 reads CASSVRAGGGTDTQYF. DNA for the CDR3: TGTGCCAGCAGCGTCCGAGCGGGGGGCGGGACAGATACGCAGTATTTT. The chain combines TRBV9 with TRBJ2-3, with 9 nucleotides matching TRBD2. CDR1 is SGDLS, CDR2 YYNGEE, per germline. V lost 2 bases to trimming and J lost 3 bases; unmatched junction nucleotides: 7. The CDR3 consists of 16 residues.